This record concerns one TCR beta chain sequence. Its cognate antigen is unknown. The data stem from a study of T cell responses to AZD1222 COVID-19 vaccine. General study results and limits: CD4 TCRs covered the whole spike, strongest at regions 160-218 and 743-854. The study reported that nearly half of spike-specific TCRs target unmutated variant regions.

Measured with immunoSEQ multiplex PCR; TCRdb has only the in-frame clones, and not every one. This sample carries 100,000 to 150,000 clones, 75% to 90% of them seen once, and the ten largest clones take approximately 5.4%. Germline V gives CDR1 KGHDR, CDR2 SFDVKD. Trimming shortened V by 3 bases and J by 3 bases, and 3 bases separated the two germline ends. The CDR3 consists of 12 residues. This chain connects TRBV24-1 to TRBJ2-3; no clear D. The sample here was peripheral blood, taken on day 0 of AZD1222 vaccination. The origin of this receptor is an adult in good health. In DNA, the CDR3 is TGTGCCACCAGTGATCAAACAGATACGCAGTATTTT. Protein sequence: CATSDQTDTQYF.